This TCR beta chain originates from a study of blood T cell repertoires in COVID-19. At the level of the study: Spain, Italy and the United States supplied samples that represented acute and convalescent COVID-19. From T cells, B-cell-depleted T cells, or PBMCs came the material, which was cDNA or gDNA.

The CDR3 covers 15 residues. CDR1 is SGHTA, CDR2 FQGNSA, per germline. The J segment lost 10 bases and the V segment lost 10 bases, leaving 13 bases of the junction unmatched. A PCR-confirmed or clinician-diagnosed COVID-19 case had contacted exposed participants within 2 weeks of entry. Profiling relied on immunoSEQ multiplex PCR, and the TCRdb table lists in-frame clones only, not all of them. The sample shows under 250,000 clones, 83% of them seen only once. This clone was observed once. The gene calls are TRBV7-2 and TRBJ1-6, with TRBD1 matching 10 bases. This TCR was recovered from a woman between 40 and 50 years old who had been exposed to COVID-19. Sequencing used PBMCs or T cells enriched from blood (not recorded which). The CDR3: CATPADRGVRSPLHF. As DNA, the CDR3 is TGTGCCACCCCGGCGGACAGGGGGGTCAGGTCACCCCTCCACTTT.